The 8 T cell receptor beta chains below come from one sample, sequenced in a study of cytomegalovirus exposure and HLA in healthy donors. PCR primers comprised 60 Vbeta and 13 Jbeta primers. The method was immunoSEQ multiplex PCR; TCRdb's version includes in-frame clones alone and lacks a portion of them. The repertoire holds 85,000 to 90,000 clones, with approximately 72% as singletons. The specimen sequenced was PBMCs. The receptors originated from a man aged 25-45 years in good health and CMV-seropositive.

V usage is TRBV11-1 and J usage is TRBJ2-1; D is perhaps TRBD1 (6 bases). Trimming stripped 4 bases from V and 9 bases from J, with 10 bases between. Germline CDR1 reads SGHAT; CDR2 reads FQDESV (reference sequence). The CDR3 is 12 amino acids. The CDR3 reads CASSSQGPEQFF. The CDR3 DNA reads TGTGCCAGCAGCTCTCAGGGGCCTGAGCAGTTCTTC.

The chain links TRBV7-2 to TRBJ1-5; maybe TRBD1 (6 bases). This CDR3 has 16 amino acids. Trimming took off 4 bases at V and 0 bases at J, with 13 bases between the two ends. Germline assignment: CDR1 SGHTA and CDR2 FQGNSA. The CDR3 coding sequence is TGTGCCAGCAGCTCTCTTCCGGACAGTAGCAATCAGCCCCAGCATTTT. Translated, it gives CASSSLPDSSNQPQHF.

This sequence joins TRBV4-2 and TRBJ2-5, with 10 positions matching TRBD1. The J call may be incorrect, as the DNA end agrees better with TRBJ2-7. Germline V gene sequence: CDR1 LGHNA, CDR2 YNFKEQ. CDR3 length equals 15 residues. The CDR3 sequence is CASSQARDRGYEQYF. The DNA for the CDR3 is TGTGCCAGCAGCCAAGCGCGGGACAGGGGCTACGAGCAGTACTTC.

This rearrangement joins TRBV29-1 to TRBJ2-3; no clear D gene. Per the germline V gene, CDR1 is SQVTM and CDR2 is ANQGSEA. The CDR3 runs 12 residues. V was clipped by 4 bases and J by 4 bases, with 9 bases between them. For the CDR3, the DNA is TGCAGCGTTGTTGGCCTGCCAGATACGCAGTATTTT. Protein: CSVVGLPDTQYF.

The chain employs TRBV18 and TRBJ1-6; a possible D gene is TRBD1 (6 bases). Trimming removed 6 bases from V and 6 bases from J, with 15 bases in between. This CDR3 has 15 amino acids. CDR1 KGHSH and CDR2 LQKENI come from the germline V gene. The CDR3 nucleotides read TGTGCCAGCTCTGGGGGACAACGGGTTAATTCACCCCTCCACTTT. Amino acids: CASSGGQRVNSPLHF.

The rearrangement joins TRBV5-1 to TRBJ1-2; 7 nucleotides align to TRBD1. The V gene's germline CDR1 is SGHRS and CDR2 YFSETQ. The V gene end was trimmed by 5 bases and the J gene end by 3 bases; junction bases not matched to a gene: 7. The length of the CDR3 is 14 residues. The CDR3 sequence is CASRTGTADYGYTF. The CDR3 bases are TGCGCCAGCAGAACCGGGACAGCCGACTATGGCTACACCTTC.

The rearrangement joins TRBV6-4 to TRBJ2-7, with 10 bases aligning to TRBD1. This CDR3 is built from 15 residues. Germline CDR1 MRHNA, CDR2 SNTAGT. Losses at the gene ends were 4 bases for V and 4 bases for J; bases not matched to a gene: 7. The CDR3 loop reads CASSVETGGAYEQYF. The CDR3 nucleotides are TGTGCCAGCAGTGTCGAGACAGGGGGCGCGTACGAGCAGTACTTC.

This chain joins TRBV5-4 and TRBJ2-5; 8 bases fit TRBD1. Germline V lookup: CDR1 SGHNT, CDR2 YYREEE (reference sequence). After removal of 4 bases from V and 1 base from J, the junction contained 6 bases not matched to a gene. The CDR3 covers 15 residues. DNA of the CDR3: TGTGCCAGCAGCCCCAGACAGGGGACCCAAGAGACCCAGTACTTC. Its translation is CASSPRQGTQETQYF.